This T cell receptor (beta chain) was sequenced for a study of blood T cell repertoires in COVID-19. Across the whole study: Sites across the United States, Italy and Spain contributed samples from acute and convalescent COVID-19. PBMCs, B-cell-depleted T cells, or T cells provided the cDNA or gDNA that made up the material.

The CDR3 is 14 residues long. Germline V gene data show CDR1 as LGHDT and CDR2 as YNNKEL (reference sequence). Trimming removed 2 bases from V and 7 bases from J, with 9 bases in between. This table comes from immunoSEQ multiplex PCR, and its TCRdb copy is limited to in-frame clones, with some not included. The sample holds under 200,000 clones, 90% seen once. This TCR derives from a man in his forties or fifties with acute or convalescent COVID-19. Material for sequencing was peripheral blood. This chain connects TRBV3-1 (or the pseudogene TRBV3-2) to TRBJ1-6; D is unresolved. Here the CDR3 reads CASSQSRENSPLHF. The CDR3 DNA reads TGTGCCAGCAGCCAAAGTCGGGAAAATTCACCCCTCCACTTT.